The 14 T cell receptor beta chains reported below all come from one sample, sequenced in a study of blood T cell repertoires in COVID-19. Only in-frame clones appear in the TCRdb table, and some are missing; sequencing was by immunoSEQ multiplex PCR. The sample includes roughly 150,000 clones, about 92% of them seen just once. Sequencing input: peripheral blood. These receptor sequences come from a man between 60 and 70 years old with active or convalescent COVID-19.

CDR3 residues: CASSKPGQHGYTF. In DNA, the CDR3 is TGTGCCAGCAGTAAACCGGGACAGCATGGCTACACCTTC. This rearrangement joins TRBV6-5 to TRBJ1-2, with 7 bases matching TRBD1. V gave up 5 bases and J gave up 6 bases; unmatched junction bases: 6. This CDR3 comprises 13 residues. Germline lookup yields CDR1 MNHEY and CDR2 SVGAGI.

V usage is TRBV7-9 and J usage is TRBJ2-5, with TRBD2 matching 11 bases. J lost 1 base, V lost 2 bases, and 3 bases had no gene match. The CDR3 sequence is 16 residues long. CDR1 is SEHNR and CDR2 is FQNEAQ in the germline V gene (reference sequence). The CDR3 here is CASSLLAGGFQETQYF. The CDR3 DNA reads as TGTGCCAGCAGCTTACTAGCGGGAGGATTCCAAGAGACCCAGTACTTC.

The chain employs TRBV7-2 and TRBJ1-5; a weak D match, TRBD1 (5 bases). The V end was cut by 1 base, the J end by 0 bases, with 13 bases between. The CDR3 runs to 17 residues. CDR1 SGHTA and CDR2 FQGNSA come from the germline V gene. CDR3 protein: CASSLEGFWGSNQPQHF. The CDR3 bases are TGTGCCAGCAGCTTAGAGGGGTTTTGGGGTAGCAATCAGCCCCAGCATTTT.

The chain is built from TRBV18 and TRBJ1-6; TRBD1 matches at 9 bases. The length of the CDR3 is 15 residues. The germline CDR1 and CDR2 sequences are KGHSH and LQKENI. V dropped 3 bases and J dropped 9; count of bases not matched to a gene: 6. The CDR3 reads CASSPDTGGISPLHF. The CDR3, as DNA: TGTGCCAGCTCACCTGATACAGGGGGCATTTCACCCCTCCACTTT.

V is TRBV7-2 and J is TRBJ2-3; 8 bases agree with TRBD2. CDR1 is SGHTA and CDR2 is FQGNSA in the germline V gene. The J segment lost 3 bases and the V segment lost 3 bases, leaving 5 bases of the junction unmatched. The CDR3 extends over 15 amino acids. The CDR3 nucleotides read TGTGCCAGCAGCTTCCGCGGGGGGTTAACAGATACGCAGTATTTT. Its protein product is CASSFRGGLTDTQYF.

The V call is TRBV6-4, the J call TRBJ2-7; 7 bases are shared with TRBD1. Germline V gene sequence: CDR1 MRHNA, CDR2 SNTAGT. CDR3 size: 17 residues. V lost 4 bases, J lost 3 bases, and 15 bases stayed unmatched. The CDR3 loop reads CASSAQPTGVNLYEQYF. CDR3 bases: TGTGCCAGCAGTGCCCAGCCTACAGGGGTGAACCTCTACGAGCAGTACTTC.

The chain combines TRBV12-3 or TRBV12-4 with TRBJ2-3; D is undetermined. Trimming removed 7 bases at V and 5 bases at J, with 10 bases between. This CDR3 comprises 12 residues. CDR3 amino acids: CASTDRVDTQYF. The CDR3 DNA reads TGTGCCAGCACCGACCGGGTAGATACGCAGTATTTT.

V is TRBV7-9 and J is TRBJ2-5; TRBD2 agrees at 11 bases. Germline values: CDR1 SEHNR, CDR2 FQNEAQ (reference sequence). J was trimmed by 5 bases and V by 5 bases; bases with no gene match: 7. The CDR3 contains 15 residues. In DNA, the CDR3 is TGTGCCAGCAGCCTTAGCGGGGGGGCCCGGGAGACCCAGTACTTC. This encodes CASSLSGGARETQYF. The complete variable domain, with remaining parts taken from reference TRBV7-9 and TRBJ2-5, reads DTGVSQNPRHKITKRGQNVTFRCDPISEHNRLYWYRQTLGQGPEFLTYFQNEAQLEKSRLLSDRFSAERPKGSFSTLEIQRTEQGDSAMYLCASSLSGGARETQYFGPGTRLLVL.

The chain joins TRBV6-5 to TRBJ2-5; 7 bases map to TRBD1. The junction had 10 bases not matched to a gene; V was cut back by 7 bases and J by 5 bases. This CDR3 contains 14 residues. From germline, CDR1 is MNHEY and CDR2 SVGAGI. The CDR3 sequence: CASISSGRGETQYF. The CDR3 nucleotides are TGTGCCAGCATCTCAAGCGGCAGGGGGGAGACCCAGTACTTC.

The chain combines TRBV6-1 with TRBJ2-7; no reliable D call. The CDR3 runs to 15 residues. CDR1 is MNHNS and CDR2 is SASEGT in the germline V gene. Deletions cut 0 bases from V and 2 bases from J, with 11 bases between. CDR3 bases: TGTGCCAGCAGTGAAGCGGGCTACCCAACCTACGAGCAGTACTTC. Translation: CASSEAGYPTYEQYF.

The chain has TRBV5-1 and TRBJ1-3; 9 bases line up with TRBD1. The CDR3 length is 16 residues. Germline V CDR1 and CDR2: SGHRS, YFSETQ. Trimming cost V 2 bases and J 4 bases; bases outside gene matches: 7. CDR3 coding DNA: TGCGCCAGCAGCTTTCCCCGGACAGGGGCGGGAAACACCATATATTTT. It translates to CASSFPRTGAGNTIYF.

V usage is TRBV3-1 (or the pseudogene TRBV3-2) and J usage is TRBJ1-5; possible D gene TRBD1, 6 bases. V was trimmed by 1 base and J by 4 bases, leaving 14 bases between them. There are 16 residues in the CDR3. Germline values: CDR1 LGHDT, CDR2 YNNKEL (reference sequence). The CDR3 nucleotides are TGTGCCAGCAGCCAAGGGTCAGGGGTAAGGAATCAGCCCCAGCATTTT. Residues: CASSQGSGVRNQPQHF.

This rearrangement joins TRBV19 to TRBJ2-1, with D possibly TRBD2 on 6 matching bases. This CDR3 is 12 amino acids long. CDR1 and CDR2 (germline): LNHDA, SQIVND (reference sequence). V dropped 3 bases and J dropped 10 bases, with 10 bases sitting between them. The CDR3 reads CASSMISGEQFF. The CDR3, as DNA: TGTGCCAGTAGTATGATTAGCGGAGAGCAGTTCTTC. Full variable domain (outside the CDR3, taken from reference TRBV19 and TRBJ2-1): DGGITQSPKYLFRKEGQNVTLSCEQNLNHDAMYWYRQDPGQGLRLIYYSQIVNDFQKGDIAEGYSVSREKKESFPLTVTSAQKNPTAFYLCASSMISGEQFFGPGTRLTVL.

V and J are TRBV29-1 and TRBJ2-1, with D maybe TRBD2 (6 bases). Deletions cut 6 bases from V and 9 bases from J, with 12 bases between. The germline CDR1 and CDR2 sequences are SQVTM and ANQGSEA. The CDR3 loop spans 11 amino acids. Here the CDR3 reads CSVATSGEQFF. For the CDR3, the DNA is TGCAGCGTCGCGACTAGTGGTGAGCAGTTCTTC.